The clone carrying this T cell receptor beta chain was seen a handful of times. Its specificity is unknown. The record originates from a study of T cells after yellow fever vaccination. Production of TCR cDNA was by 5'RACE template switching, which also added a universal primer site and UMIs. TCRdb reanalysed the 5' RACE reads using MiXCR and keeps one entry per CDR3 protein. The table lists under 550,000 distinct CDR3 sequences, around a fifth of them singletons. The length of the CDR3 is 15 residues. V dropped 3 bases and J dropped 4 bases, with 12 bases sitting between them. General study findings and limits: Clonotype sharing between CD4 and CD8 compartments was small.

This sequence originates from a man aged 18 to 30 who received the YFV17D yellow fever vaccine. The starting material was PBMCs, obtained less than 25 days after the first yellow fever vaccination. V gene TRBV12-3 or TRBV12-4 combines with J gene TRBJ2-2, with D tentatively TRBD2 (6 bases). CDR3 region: CASSFELAGTGELFF. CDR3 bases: TGTGCCAGCAGTTTTGAACTAGCCGGCACCGGGGAGCTGTTTTTT.